The clone carrying this T cell receptor beta chain was seen a few times. Source material for PBMCs was more than 7.5 ml fresh peripheral blood. The germline CDR1 and CDR2 sequences are LNHDA and SQIVND (reference sequence). This CDR3 has 17 amino acids. Trimming left V 4 bases short and J 0 bases short, with 16 bases between. These data belong to a study of T cells in Graves' hyperthyroidism and ophthalmopathy. The wider study: Prior to any treatment, at the point of initial diagnosis, peripheral blood was collected.

Researchers took RNA transcripts and amplified the TCR beta CDR3 regions from them. The HTBI primer set was used in a first-round RT-PCR of the TCR CDR3. TCRdb called the multiplex PCR reads again in MiXCR, with one record for every CDR3 protein. Of fewer than 800,000 distinct CDR3 sequences in the sample, 15% to 20% are singletons; the top ten hold roughly 8%. Sequencing was performed on blood. The sequence came from a man between 18 and 35 years old with Graves' hyperthyroidism. This sequence joins TRBV19 and TRBJ1-5; D gene unclear. CDR3 protein: CASSSQAGAYSNQPQHF. CDR3 bases: TGTGCCAGTAGTAGCCAGGCGGGAGCTTATAGCAATCAGCCCCAGCATTTT. Combining the CDR3 with reference TRBV19 and TRBJ1-5 gives the whole variable domain DGGITQSPKYLFRKEGQNVTLSCEQNLNHDAMYWYRQDPGQGLRLIYYSQIVNDFQKGDIAEGYSVSREKKESFPLTVTSAQKNPTAFYLCASSSQAGAYSNQPQHFGDGTRLSIL.